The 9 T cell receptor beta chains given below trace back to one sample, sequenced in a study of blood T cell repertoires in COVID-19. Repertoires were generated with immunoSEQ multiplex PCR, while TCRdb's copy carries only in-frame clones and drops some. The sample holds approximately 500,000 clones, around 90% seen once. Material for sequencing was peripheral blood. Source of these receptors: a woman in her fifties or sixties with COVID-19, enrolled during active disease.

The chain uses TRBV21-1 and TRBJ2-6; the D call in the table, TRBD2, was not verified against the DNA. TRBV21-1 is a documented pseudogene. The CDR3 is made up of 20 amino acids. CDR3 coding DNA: TGTGCCAGCAGCAAAGAACCCACTAGCGGGGGGGCCTGTGGGGCCAACGTCCTGACTTTC. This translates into CASSKEPTSGGACGANVLTF.

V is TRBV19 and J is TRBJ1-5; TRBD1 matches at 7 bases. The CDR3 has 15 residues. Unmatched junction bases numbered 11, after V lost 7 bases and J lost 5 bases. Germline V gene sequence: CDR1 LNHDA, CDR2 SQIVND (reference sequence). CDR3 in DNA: TGTGCCAGTACCTTGAGACAGGGTAACCATCAGCCCCAGCATTTT. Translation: CASTLRQGNHQPQHF. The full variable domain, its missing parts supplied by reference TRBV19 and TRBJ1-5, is DGGITQSPKYLFRKEGQNVTLSCEQNLNHDAMYWYRQDPGQGLRLIYYSQIVNDFQKGDIAEGYSVSREKKESFPLTVTSAQKNPTAFYLCASTLRQGNHQPQHFGDGTRLSIL.

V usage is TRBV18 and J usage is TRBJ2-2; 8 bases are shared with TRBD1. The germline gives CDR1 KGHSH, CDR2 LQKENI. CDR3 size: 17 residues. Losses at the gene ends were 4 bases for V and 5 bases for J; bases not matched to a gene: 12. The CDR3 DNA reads TGTGCCAGCTCACGTAGCCTACAGGGGGTTCGGACCGGGGAGCTGTTTTTT. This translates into CASSRSLQGVRTGELFF. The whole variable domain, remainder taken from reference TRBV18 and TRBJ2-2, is NAGVMQNPRHLVRRRGQEARLRCSPMKGHSHVYWYRQLPEEGLKFMVYLQKENIIDESGMPKERFSAEFPKEGPSILRIQQVVRGDSAAYFCASSRSLQGVRTGELFFGEGSRLTVL.

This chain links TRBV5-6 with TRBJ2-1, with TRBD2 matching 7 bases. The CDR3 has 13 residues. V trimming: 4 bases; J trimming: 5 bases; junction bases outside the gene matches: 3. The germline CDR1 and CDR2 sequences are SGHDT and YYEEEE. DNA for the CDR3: TGTGCCAGCAGCGAGCGGGGCGACAATGAGCAGTTCTTC. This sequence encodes CASSERGDNEQFF.

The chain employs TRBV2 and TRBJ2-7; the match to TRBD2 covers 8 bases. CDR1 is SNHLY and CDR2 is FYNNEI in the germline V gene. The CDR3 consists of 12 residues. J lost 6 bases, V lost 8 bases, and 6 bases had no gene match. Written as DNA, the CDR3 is TGTGCCAGCCGGGGGGGGGCAAGCGAGCAGTACTTC. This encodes CASRGGASEQYF.

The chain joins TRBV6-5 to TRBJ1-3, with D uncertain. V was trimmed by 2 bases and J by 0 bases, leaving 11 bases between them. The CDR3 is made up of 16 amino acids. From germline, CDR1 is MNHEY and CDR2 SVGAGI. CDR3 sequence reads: CASSYGRRNSGNTIYF. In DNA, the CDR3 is TGTGCCAGCAGTTACGGGCGGAGGAACTCTGGAAACACCATATATTTT.

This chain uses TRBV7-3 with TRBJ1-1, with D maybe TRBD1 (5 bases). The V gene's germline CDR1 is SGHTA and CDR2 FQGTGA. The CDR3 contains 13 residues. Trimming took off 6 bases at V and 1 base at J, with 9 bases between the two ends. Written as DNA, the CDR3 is TGTGCCAGCAGAAATCAGGGGAACACTGAAGCTTTCTTT. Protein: CASRNQGNTEAFF.

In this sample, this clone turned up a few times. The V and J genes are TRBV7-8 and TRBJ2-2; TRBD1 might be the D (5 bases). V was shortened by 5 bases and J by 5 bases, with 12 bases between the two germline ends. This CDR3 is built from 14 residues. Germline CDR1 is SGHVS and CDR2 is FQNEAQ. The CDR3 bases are TGTGCCAGCAGCCCCAGACAGAATACCGGGGAGCTGTTTTTT. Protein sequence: CASSPRQNTGELFF.

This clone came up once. In nucleotides, the CDR3 is TGTGCCAGCTCACCCGGACACTCTGGGGCCAACGTCCTGACTTTC. This translates into CASSPGHSGANVLTF. The rearrangement uses TRBV18 and TRBJ2-6; D is possibly TRBD1 (5 bases). Looked up from germline, CDR1 is KGHSH and CDR2 is LQKENI. The germline V and J ends were trimmed by 3 bases and 0 bases, with 6 bases remaining between them. CDR3 length equals 15 residues.